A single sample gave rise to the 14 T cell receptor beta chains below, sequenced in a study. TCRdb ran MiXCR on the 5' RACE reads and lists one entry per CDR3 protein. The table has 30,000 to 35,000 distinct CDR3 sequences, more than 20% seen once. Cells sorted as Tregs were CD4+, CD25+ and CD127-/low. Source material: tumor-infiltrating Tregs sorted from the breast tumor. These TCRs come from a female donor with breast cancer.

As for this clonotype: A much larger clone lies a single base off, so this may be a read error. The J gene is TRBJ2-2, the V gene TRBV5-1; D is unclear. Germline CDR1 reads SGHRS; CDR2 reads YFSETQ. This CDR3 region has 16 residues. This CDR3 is CAGSLVPEANTRELFF. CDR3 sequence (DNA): TGCGCCGGCAGCTTGGTACCGGAAGCCAACACCAGGGAGCTGTTTTTT.

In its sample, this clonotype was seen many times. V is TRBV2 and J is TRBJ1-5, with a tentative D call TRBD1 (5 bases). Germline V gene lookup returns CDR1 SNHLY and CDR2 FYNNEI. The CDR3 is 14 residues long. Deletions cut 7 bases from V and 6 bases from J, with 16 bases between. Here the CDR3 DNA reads TGTGCCAGCAAAGGTGGAGGGGTTTCTCAGCCCCAGCATTTT. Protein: CASKGGGVSQPQHF. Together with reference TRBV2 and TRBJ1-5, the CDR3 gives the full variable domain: EPEVTQTPSHQVTQMGQEVILRCVPISNHLYFYWYRQILGQKVEFLVSFYNNEISEKSEIFDDQFSVERPDGSNFTLKIRSTKLEDSAMYFCASKGGGVSQPQHFGDGTRLSIL.

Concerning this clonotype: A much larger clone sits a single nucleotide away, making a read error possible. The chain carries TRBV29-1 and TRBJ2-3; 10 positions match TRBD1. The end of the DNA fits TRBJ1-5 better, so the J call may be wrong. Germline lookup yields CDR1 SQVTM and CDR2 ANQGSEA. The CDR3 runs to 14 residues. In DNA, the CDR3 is TGCAGCTTCCACGACAGGGGGCGCTCAGATACGCAGCATTTT. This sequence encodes CSFHDRGRSDTQHF.

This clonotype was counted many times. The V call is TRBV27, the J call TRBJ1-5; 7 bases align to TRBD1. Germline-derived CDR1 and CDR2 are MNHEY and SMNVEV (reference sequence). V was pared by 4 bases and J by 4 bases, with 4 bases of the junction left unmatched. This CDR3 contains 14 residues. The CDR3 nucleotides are TGTGCCAGCAGTTACAGGGGAGGGAATCAGCCCCAGCATTTT. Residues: CASSYRGGNQPQHF.

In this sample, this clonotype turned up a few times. CDR3 amino acids: CSNRGQGGEAFF. CDR3 bases: TGCAGTAATCGAGGGCAGGGAGGTGAAGCTTTCTTT. V is TRBV20-1 and J is TRBJ1-1; D perhaps matches TRBD1 (5 bases). The V gene lost 8 bases and the J gene lost 7 bases, with 17 bases spanning the gap. Germline V gene sequence: CDR1 DFQATT, CDR2 SNEGSKA (reference sequence). The CDR3 is made up of 12 amino acids.

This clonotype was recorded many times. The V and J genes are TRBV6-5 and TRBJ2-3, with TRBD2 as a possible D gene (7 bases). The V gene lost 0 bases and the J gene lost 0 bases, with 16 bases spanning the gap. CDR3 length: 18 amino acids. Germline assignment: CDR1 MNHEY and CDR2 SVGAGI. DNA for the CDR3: TGTGCCAGCAGTTACTCGAGGGGGGGCTCGGTCAGCACAGATACGCAGTATTTT. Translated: CASSYSRGGSVSTDTQYF.

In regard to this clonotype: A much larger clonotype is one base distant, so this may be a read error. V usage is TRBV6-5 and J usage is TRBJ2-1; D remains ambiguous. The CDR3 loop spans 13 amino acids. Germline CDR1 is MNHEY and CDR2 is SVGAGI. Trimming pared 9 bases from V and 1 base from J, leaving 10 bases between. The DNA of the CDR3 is TGTGCCAGAACGTCGAGGTCCTACAATGAGCAGTTCTTC. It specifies CARTSRSYNEQFF.

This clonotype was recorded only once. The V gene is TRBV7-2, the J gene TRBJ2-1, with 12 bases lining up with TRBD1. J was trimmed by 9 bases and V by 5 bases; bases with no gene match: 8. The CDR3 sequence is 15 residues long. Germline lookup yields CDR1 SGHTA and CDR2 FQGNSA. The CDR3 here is CASSVGQGAHSEQFF. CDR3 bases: TGTGCCAGCAGCGTGGGACAGGGGGCCCACAGTGAGCAGTTCTTC.

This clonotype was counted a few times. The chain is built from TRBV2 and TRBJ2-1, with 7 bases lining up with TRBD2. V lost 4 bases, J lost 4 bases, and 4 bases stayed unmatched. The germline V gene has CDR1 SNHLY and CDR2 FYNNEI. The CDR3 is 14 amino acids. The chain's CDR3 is CASSVPSGYNEQFF. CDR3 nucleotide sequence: TGTGCCAGCAGTGTCCCTAGCGGATACAATGAGCAGTTCTTC.

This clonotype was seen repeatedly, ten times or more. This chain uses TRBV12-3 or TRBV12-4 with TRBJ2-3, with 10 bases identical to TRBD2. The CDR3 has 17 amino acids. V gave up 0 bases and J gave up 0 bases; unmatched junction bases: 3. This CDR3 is CASSLALTSGSTDTQYF. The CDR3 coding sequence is TGTGCCAGCAGTTTAGCCCTGACTAGCGGGAGCACAGATACGCAGTATTTT.

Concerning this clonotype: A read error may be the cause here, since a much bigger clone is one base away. CDR3 in DNA: TGCAGCGGTGCCCGTCAGTGGAACACTGAAGCTTTCTTT. It encodes CSGARQWNTEAFF. The chain recombines TRBV29-1 with TRBJ1-1; D ambiguous. Trimming removed 7 bases at V and 1 base at J, with 13 bases between. Germline V gene sequence: CDR1 SQVTM, CDR2 ANQGSEA. The CDR3 loop spans 13 amino acids.

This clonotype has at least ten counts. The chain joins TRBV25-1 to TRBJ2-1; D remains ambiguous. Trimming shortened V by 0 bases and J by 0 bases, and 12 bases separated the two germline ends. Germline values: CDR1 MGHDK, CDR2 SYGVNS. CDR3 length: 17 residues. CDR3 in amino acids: CASSEYGLDSSYNEQFF. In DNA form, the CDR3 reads TGTGCCAGCAGTGAATATGGATTAGATAGCTCCTACAATGAGCAGTTCTTC.

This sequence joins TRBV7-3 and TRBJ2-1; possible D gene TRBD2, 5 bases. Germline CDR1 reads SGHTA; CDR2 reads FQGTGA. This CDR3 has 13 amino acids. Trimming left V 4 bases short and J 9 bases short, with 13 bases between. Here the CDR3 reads CASSSGVRGEQFF. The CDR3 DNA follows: TGTGCCAGCAGCTCCGGGGTCCGGGGTGAGCAGTTCTTC. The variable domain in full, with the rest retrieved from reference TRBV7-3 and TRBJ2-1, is GAGVSQTPSNKVTEKGKYVELRCDPISGHTALYWYRQSLGQGPEFLIYFQGTGAADDSGLPNDRFFAVRPEGSVSTLKIQRTERGDSAVYLCASSSGVRGEQFFGPGTRLTVL.

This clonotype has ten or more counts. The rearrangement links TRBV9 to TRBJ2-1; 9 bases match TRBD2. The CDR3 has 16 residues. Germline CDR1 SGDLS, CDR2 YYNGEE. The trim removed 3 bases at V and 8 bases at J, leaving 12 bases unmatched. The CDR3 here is CASSDRGLALVYEQFF. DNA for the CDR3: TGTGCCAGCAGCGACCGGGGACTAGCTTTGGTCTATGAGCAGTTCTTC.